The sequence of this T cell receptor beta chain was determined in a study of cytomegalovirus exposure and HLA in healthy donors. General study points: The presence/absence work took it that sequencing depth was about the same across donors.

The PCR was carried out with 60 Vbeta primers and 13 Jbeta primers. TCRdb keeps only in-frame clones here, not all; method: immunoSEQ multiplex PCR. The sample includes some 200,000 clones. On this clone itself: Antigen unknown.

CDR3 length: 12 amino acids. V was shortened by 3 bases and J by 2 bases, with 8 bases between the two germline ends. The germline V gene encodes CDR1 GTSNPN and CDR2 SVGIG (reference sequence). V usage is TRBV30 and J usage is TRBJ2-7; possible D gene TRBD1, 5 bases. Input material: PBMCs. The sequence was obtained from a girl aged 2-10 years in good health and CMV-seropositive. The CDR3: CAWRRQTYEQYF. As DNA, the CDR3 is TGTGCCTGGAGGAGACAGACCTACGAGCAGTACTTC.